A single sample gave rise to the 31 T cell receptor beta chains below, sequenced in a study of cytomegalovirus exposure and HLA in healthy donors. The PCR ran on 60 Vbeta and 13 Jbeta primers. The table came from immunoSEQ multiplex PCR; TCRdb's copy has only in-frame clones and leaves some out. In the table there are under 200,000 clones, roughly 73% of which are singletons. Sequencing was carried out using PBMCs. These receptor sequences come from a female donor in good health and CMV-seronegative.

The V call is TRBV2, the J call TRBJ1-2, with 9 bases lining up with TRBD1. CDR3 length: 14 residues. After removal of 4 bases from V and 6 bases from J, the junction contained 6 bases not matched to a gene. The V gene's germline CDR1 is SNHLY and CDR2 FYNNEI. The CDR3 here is CASSGTGDLDGYTF. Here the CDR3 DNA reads TGTGCCAGCAGTGGGACAGGGGATCTAGATGGCTACACCTTC.

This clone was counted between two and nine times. CDR3 nucleotide sequence: TGTGCCAGCAGCTTAGCCTCAGCGGGCTCGCTCCCCCTAGCCAAAAACATTCAGTACTTC. Protein: CASSLASAGSLPLAKNIQYF. The chain couples TRBV7-2 to TRBJ2-4; perhaps TRBD2 as D (6 bases). The ends were cut back, 0 bases at V and 0 bases at J, with 21 bases in the middle. CDR1 is SGHTA and CDR2 is FQGNSA in the germline V gene. This CDR3 is built from 20 residues.

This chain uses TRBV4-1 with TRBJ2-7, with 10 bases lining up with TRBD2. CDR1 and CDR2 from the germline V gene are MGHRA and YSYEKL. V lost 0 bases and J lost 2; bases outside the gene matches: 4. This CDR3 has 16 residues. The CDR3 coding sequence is TGCGCCAGCAGCCAAGATACTAGCGGGAATCCCTACGAGCAGTACTTC. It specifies CASSQDTSGNPYEQYF.

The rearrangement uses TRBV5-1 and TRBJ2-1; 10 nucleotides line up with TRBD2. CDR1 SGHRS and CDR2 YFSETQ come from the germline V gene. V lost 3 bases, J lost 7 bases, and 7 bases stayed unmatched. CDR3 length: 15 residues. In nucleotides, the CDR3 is TGCGCCAGCAGCTCCCTAGCGGGGGACAGGAATGAGCAGTTCTTC. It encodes CASSSLAGDRNEQFF. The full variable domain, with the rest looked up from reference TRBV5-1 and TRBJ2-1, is KAGVTQTPRYLIKTRGQQVTLSCSPISGHRSVSWYQQTPGQGLQFLFEYFSETQRNKGNFPGRFSGRQFSNSRSEMNVSTLELGDSALYLCASSSLAGDRNEQFFGPGTRLTVL.

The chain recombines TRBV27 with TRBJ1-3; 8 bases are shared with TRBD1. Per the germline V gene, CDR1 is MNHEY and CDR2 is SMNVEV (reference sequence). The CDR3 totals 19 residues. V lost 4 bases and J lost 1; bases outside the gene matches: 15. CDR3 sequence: CASSCRDRRILLSGNTIYF. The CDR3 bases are TGTGCCAGCAGTTGCCGGGACAGGCGAATCTTATTATCTGGAAACACCATATATTTT.

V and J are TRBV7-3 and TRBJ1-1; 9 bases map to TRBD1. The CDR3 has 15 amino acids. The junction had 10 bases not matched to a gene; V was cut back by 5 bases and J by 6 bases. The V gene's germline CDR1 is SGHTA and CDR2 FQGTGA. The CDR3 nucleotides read TGTGCCAGCAGCACAACCCGGGACAGGGCCCCTGAAGCTTTCTTT. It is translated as CASSTTRDRAPEAFF. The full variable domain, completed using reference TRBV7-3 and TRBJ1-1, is GAGVSQTPSNKVTEKGKYVELRCDPISGHTALYWYRQSLGQGPEFLIYFQGTGAADDSGLPNDRFFAVRPEGSVSTLKIQRTERGDSAVYLCASSTTRDRAPEAFFGQGTRLTVV.

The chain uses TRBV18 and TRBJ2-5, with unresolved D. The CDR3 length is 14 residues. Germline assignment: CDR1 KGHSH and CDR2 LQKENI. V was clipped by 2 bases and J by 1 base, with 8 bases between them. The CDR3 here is CASSPDLGQETQYF. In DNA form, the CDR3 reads TGTGCCAGCTCACCAGACTTGGGCCAAGAGACCCAGTACTTC.

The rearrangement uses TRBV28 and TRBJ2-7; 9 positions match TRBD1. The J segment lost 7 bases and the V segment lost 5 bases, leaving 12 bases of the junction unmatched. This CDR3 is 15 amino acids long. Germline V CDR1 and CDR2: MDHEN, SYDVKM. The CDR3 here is CASSPWGQGGREQYF. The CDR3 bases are TGTGCCAGCAGTCCCTGGGGACAGGGAGGGAGAGAGCAGTACTTC.

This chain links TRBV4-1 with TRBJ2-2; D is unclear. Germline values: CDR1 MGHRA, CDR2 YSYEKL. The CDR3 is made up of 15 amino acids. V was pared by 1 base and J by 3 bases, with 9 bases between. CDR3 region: CASSQGGDYTGELFF. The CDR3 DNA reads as TGCGCCAGCAGCCAAGGCGGAGATTACACCGGGGAGCTGTTTTTT.

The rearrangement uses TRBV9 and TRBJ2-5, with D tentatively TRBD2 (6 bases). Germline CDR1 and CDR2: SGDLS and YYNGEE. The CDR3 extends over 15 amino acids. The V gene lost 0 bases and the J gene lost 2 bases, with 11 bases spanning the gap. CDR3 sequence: CASSVVGGNQETQYF. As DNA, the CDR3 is TGTGCCAGCAGCGTAGTTGGGGGGAATCAAGAGACCCAGTACTTC.

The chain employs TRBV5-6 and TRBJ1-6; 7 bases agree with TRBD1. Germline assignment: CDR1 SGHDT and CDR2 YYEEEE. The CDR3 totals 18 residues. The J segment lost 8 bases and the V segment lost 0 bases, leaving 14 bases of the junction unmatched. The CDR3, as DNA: TGTGCCAGCAGCTTGGAGGATTTGGGACAGAAGGAGGATTCACCCCTCCACTTT. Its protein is CASSLEDLGQKEDSPLHF.

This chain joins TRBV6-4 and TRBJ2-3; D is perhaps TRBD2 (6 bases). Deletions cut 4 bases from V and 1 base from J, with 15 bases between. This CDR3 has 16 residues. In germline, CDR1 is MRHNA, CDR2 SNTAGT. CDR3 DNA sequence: TGTGCCAGCAGTGTGGACGGGAGCGTTGGCACAGATACGCAGTATTTT. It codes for CASSVDGSVGTDTQYF.

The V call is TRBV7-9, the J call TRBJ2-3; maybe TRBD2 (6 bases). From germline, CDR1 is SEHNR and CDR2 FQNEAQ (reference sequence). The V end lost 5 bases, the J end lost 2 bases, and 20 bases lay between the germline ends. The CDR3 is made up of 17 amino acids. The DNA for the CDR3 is TGTGCCAGCAGCCCGTTTGGGGAGGCTGATTTCACAGATACGCAGTATTTT. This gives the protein CASSPFGEADFTDTQYF.

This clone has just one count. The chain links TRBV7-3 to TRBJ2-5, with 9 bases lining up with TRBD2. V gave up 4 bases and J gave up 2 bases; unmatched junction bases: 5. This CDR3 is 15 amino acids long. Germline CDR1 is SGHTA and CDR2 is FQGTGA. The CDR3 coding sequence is TGTGCCAGCAGCTCAGGCAGCGGGGGGCAAGAGACCCAGTACTTC. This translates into CASSSGSGGQETQYF.

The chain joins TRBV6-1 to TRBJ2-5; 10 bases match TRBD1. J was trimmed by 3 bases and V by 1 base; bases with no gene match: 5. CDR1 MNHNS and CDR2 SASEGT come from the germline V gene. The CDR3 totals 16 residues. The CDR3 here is CASSEETGTGEETQYF. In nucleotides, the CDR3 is TGTGCCAGCAGTGAAGAGACCGGGACAGGGGAAGAGACCCAGTACTTC.

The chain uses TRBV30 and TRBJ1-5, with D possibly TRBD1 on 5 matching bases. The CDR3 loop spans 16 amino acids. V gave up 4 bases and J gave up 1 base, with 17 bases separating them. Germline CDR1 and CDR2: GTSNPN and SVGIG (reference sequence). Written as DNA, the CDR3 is TGTGCCTGGAACCCCCAGACAGATATGAGCAATCAGCCCCAGCATTTT. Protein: CAWNPQTDMSNQPQHF.

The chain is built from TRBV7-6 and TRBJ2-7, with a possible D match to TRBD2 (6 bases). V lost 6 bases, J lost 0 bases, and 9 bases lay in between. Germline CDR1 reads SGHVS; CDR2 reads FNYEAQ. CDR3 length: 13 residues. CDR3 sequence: CASSVGSSYEQYF. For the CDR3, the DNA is TGTGCCAGCAGTGTCGGGAGCTCCTACGAGCAGTACTTC.

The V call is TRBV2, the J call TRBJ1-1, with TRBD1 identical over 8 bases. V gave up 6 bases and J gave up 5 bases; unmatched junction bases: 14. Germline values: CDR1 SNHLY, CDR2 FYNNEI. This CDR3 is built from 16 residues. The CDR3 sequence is CASSNQDQGAGTEAFF. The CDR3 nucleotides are TGTGCCAGCAGCAACCAGGATCAGGGGGCGGGAACTGAAGCTTTCTTT.

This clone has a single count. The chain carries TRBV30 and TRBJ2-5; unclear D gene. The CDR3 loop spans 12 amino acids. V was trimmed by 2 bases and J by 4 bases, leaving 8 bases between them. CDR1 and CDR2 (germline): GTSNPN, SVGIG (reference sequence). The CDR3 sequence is CAWSSTGETQYF. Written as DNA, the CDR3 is TGTGCCTGGAGTTCGACGGGAGAGACCCAGTACTTC.

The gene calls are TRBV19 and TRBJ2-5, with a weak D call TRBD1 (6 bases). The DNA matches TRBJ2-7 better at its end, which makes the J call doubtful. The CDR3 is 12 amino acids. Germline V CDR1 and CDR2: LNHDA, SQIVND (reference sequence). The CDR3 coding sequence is TGTGCCAGTAGGGACAGTTTCTACGAGCAGTACTTC. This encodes CASRDSFYEQYF.

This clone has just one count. In nucleotides, the CDR3 is TGTGCCAGCATGGGGAGCCGCTACGAGCAGTACTTC. It specifies CASMGSRYEQYF. This chain links TRBV28 with TRBJ2-7; D is possibly TRBD2 (5 bases). The CDR3 runs to 12 residues. Germline lookup yields CDR1 MDHEN and CDR2 SYDVKM. V was pared by 7 bases and J by 3 bases, with 10 bases between. Drawing the rest from reference TRBV28 and TRBJ2-7, the complete variable domain is DVKVTQSSRYLVKRTGEKVFLECVQDMDHENMFWYRQDPGLGLRLIYFSYDVKMKEKGDIPEGYSVSREKKERFSLILESASTNQTSMYLCASMGSRYEQYFGPGTRLTVT.

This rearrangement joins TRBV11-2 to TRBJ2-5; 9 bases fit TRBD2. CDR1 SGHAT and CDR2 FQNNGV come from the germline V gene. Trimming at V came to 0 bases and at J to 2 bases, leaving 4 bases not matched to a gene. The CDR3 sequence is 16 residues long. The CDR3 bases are TGTGCCAGCAGCTTAGATCTGGCGGGGGGGCAAGAGACCCAGTACTTC. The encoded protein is CASSLDLAGGQETQYF.

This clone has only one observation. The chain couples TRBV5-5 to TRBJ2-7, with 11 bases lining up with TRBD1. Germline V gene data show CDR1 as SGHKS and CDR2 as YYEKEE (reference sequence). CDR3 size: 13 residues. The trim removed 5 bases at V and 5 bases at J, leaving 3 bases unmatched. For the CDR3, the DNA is TGTGCCAGCAGGGGGACAGGGGGGCACGAGCAGTACTTC. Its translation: CASRGTGGHEQYF. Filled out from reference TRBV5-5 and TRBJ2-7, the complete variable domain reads DAGVTQSPTHLIKTRGQQVTLRCSPISGHKSVSWYQQVLGQGPQFIFQYYEKEERGRGNFPDRFSARQFPNYSSELNVNALLLGDSALYLCASRGTGGHEQYFGPGTRLTVT.

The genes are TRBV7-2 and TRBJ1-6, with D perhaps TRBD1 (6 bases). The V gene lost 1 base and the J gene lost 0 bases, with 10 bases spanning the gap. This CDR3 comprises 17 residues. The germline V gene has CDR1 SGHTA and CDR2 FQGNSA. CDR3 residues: CASSLGQDSSYNSPLHF. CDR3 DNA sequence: TGTGCCAGCAGCTTAGGACAGGATAGCTCCTATAATTCACCCCTCCACTTT.

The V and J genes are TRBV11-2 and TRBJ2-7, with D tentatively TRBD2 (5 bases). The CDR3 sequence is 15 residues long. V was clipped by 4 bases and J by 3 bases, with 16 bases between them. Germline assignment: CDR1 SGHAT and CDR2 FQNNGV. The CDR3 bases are TGTGCCAGCAGCTCAGTACTAGAAAAGGGCTACGAGCAGTACTTC. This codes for CASSSVLEKGYEQYF.

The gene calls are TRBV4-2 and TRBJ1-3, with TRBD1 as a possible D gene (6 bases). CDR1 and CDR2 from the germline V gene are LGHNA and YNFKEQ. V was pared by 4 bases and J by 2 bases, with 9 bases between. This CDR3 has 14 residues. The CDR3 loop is CASSPQGAGNTIYF. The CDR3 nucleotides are TGTGCCAGCAGCCCACAGGGAGCTGGAAACACCATATATTTT.

CDR3 amino acids: CASRQGGSYNEQFF. In nucleotides, the CDR3 is TGTGCCAGCAGACAGGGGGGCAGCTACAATGAGCAGTTCTTC. The V and J genes are TRBV27 and TRBJ2-1, with 8 bases aligning to TRBD1. This CDR3 spans 14 amino acids. Trimming took 6 bases from V and 3 from J; bases not matched to a gene: 4. Germline lookup yields CDR1 MNHEY and CDR2 SMNVEV (reference sequence).

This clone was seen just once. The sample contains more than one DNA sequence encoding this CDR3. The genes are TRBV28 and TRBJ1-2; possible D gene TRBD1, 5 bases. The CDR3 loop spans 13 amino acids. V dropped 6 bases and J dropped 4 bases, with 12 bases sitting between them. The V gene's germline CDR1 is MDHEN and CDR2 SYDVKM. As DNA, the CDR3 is TGTGCCAGCAGCACCGGGACTCCCTATGGCTACACCTTC. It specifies CASSTGTPYGYTF.

The CDR3 DNA reads as TGTGCCAGCAGCCTTATCCAGGGGTACTACGAGCAGTACTTC. This codes for CASSLIQGYYEQYF. This chain connects TRBV11-2 to TRBJ2-7; D perhaps matches TRBD1 (6 bases). Germline V CDR1 and CDR2: SGHAT, FQNNGV. Trimming stripped 5 bases from V and 3 bases from J, with 14 bases between. CDR3 length equals 14 residues.

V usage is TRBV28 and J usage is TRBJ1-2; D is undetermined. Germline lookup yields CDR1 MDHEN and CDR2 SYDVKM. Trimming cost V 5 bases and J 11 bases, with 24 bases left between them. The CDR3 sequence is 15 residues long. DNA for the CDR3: TGTGCCAGCAGTCTTCAGGTGGCCCTTTCTCGTGGGTACACCTTC. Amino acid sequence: CASSLQVALSRGYTF.

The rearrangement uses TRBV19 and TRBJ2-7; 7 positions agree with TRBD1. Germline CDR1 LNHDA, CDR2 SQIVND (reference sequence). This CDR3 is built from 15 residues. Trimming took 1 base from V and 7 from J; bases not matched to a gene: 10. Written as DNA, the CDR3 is TGTGCCAGTAGTATAGCTCCGGACAGGTTGGGGGAGCAGTACTTC. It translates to CASSIAPDRLGEQYF.